Reported below is one T cell receptor (beta chain). This CDR3 is 15 amino acids long. The V gene end was trimmed by 6 bases and the J gene end by 7 bases; junction bases not matched to a gene: 15. Germline V CDR1 and CDR2: LNHDA, SQIVND (reference sequence). In the study's own analysis: Estimated nucleated cell counts came from reference gene primer amplification. Profiling relied on immunoSEQ multiplex PCR, and the TCRdb table lists in-frame clones only, not all of them. V, J and clone size reflect that table, while D and trimming were determined from the DNA. The table includes under 300,000 clones, about 90% detected once. This entry belongs to a study of blood T cell repertoires in COVID-19. Study-wide context: PBMCs, B-cell-depleted T cells, or T cells provided the cDNA or gDNA that made up the material.

The study recruited people aged 18 to 89 years across approximately 24 US areas. Membership in each cohort depended on participant-reported clinical history. This rearrangement joins TRBV19 to TRBJ2-7, with 7 bases that match TRBD2. The sample consisted of PBMCs or T cells enriched from blood (not recorded which). The sequence came from a woman aged 25 to 39 with acute COVID-19. CDR3 nucleotide sequence: TGTGCCAGTAGAAATTTCGGGGGGAGTGCCGAGGAGCAGTACTTC. Encoded protein: CASRNFGGSAEEQYF.